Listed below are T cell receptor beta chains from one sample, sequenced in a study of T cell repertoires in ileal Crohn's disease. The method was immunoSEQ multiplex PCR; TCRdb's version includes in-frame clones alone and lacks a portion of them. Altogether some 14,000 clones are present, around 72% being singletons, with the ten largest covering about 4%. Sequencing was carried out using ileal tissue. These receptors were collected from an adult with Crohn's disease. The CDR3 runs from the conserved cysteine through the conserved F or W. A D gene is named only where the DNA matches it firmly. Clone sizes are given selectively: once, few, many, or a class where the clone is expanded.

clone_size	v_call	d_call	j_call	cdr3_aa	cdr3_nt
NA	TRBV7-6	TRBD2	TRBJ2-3	CASSPSPSLSGGEDTQYF	TGTGCCAGCAGCCCAAGCCCCTCTTTAAGCGGGGGTGAGGATACGCAGTATTTT
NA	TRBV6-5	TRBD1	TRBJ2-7	CASRGNRGSSYEQYF	TGTGCCAGCAGGGGAAACAGGGGGAGCTCCTACGAGCAGTACTTC
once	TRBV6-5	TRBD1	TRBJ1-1	CASSWGTGTNTEAFF	TGTGCCAGCAGTTGGGGGACAGGGACGAACACTGAAGCTTTCTTT
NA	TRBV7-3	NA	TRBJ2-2	CASSPSNTGELFF	TGTGCCAGCAGCCCGTCGAACACCGGGGAGCTGTTTTTT
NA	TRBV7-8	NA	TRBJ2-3	CASSLRDLPTDTQYF	TGTGCCAGCAGCTTACGCGACCTTCCAACAGATACGCAGTATTTT
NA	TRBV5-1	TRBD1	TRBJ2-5	CASSIQGAPQETQYF	TGCGCCAGCAGCATACAGGGGGCGCCTCAAGAGACCCAGTACTTC
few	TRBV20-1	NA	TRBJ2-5	CSARYVPAQYF	TGCAGTGCTAGATATGTCCCGGCCCAGTACTTC
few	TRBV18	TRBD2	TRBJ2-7	CASSQGLAGGQAYEQYF	TGTGCCAGCTCACAAGGACTAGCGGGAGGTCAAGCCTACGAGCAGTACTTC
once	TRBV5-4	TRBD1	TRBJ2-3	CASSLGTGHTDTQYF	TGTGCCAGCAGCTTGGGGACAGGGCACACAGATACGCAGTATTTT
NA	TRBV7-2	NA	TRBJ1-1	CASSPHGGGVTEAFF	TGTGCCAGCAGCCCTCACGGGGGTGGTGTCACTGAAGCTTTCTTT
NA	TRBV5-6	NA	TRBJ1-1	CASSLAQRNTEAFF	TGTGCCAGCAGCTTGGCCCAGCGGAACACTGAAGCTTTCTTT
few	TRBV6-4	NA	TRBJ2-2	CASKVGPYGTGELFF	TGTGCCAGCAAAGTTGGGCCGTACGGCACCGGGGAGCTGTTTTTT
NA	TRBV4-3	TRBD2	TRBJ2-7	CASSQDGGGAAGGSYEQYF	TGCGCCAGCAGCCAAGATGGGGGAGGGGCAGCGGGAGGCTCCTACGAGCAGTACTTC
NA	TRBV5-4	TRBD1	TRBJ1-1	CASSWSDRGNTEAFF	TGTGCCAGCAGCTGGTCGGACAGGGGGAACACTGAAGCTTTCTTT
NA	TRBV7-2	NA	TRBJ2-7	CASSLGKKGGEQYF	TGTGCCAGCAGCTTAGGTAAGAAAGGAGGCGAGCAGTACTTC
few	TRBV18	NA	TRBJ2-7	CASSPRSASSYEQYF	TGTGCCAGCTCACCGCGTTCAGCATCATCCTACGAGCAGTACTTC
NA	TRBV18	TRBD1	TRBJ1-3	CASSPSGGGGNTIYF	TGTGCCAGCTCACCATCAGGGGGCGGTGGAAACACCATATATTTT
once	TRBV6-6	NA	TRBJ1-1	CASSYSRGVKTEAFF	TGTGCCAGCAGTTACTCGAGAGGGGTTAAGACTGAAGCTTTCTTT
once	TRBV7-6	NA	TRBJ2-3	CASSQKLTDTQYF	TGTGCCAGCAGCCAGAAGCTCACAGATACGCAGTATTTT
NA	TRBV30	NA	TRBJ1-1	CAWSRRGLSLLNTEAFF	TGTGCCTGGTCACGACGGGGACTGAGCTTATTGAACACTGAAGCTTTCTTT
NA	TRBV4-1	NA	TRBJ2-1	CASSHVNSGYNEQFF	TGCGCCAGCAGCCATGTTAATAGCGGCTACAATGAGCAGTTCTTC
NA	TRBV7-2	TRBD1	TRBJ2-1	CASSLETGGEQFF	TGTGCCAGCAGTCTCGAAACAGGGGGAGAGCAGTTCTTC
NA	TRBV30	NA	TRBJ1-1	CAWSSGGLTEAFF	TGTGCCTGGAGTTCGGGAGGGCTCACTGAAGCTTTCTTT
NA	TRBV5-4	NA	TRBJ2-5	CASSLDGGTGETQYF	TGTGCCAGCAGCTTGGATGGGGGCACCGGGGAGACCCAGTACTTC
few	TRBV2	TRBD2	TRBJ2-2	CASSTVAGANTGELFF	TGTGCCAGCAGTACGGTAGCGGGTGCGAACACCGGGGAGCTGTTTTTT
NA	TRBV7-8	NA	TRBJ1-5	CASSLDVSGQPQHF	TGTGCCAGCAGCTTGGACGTATCGGGTCAGCCCCAGCATTTT
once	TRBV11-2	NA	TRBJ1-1	CASSIEQANTEAFF	TGTGCCAGCAGTATCGAGCAGGCGAACACTGAAGCTTTCTTT
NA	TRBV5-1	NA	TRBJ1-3	CASSLLGGTTGNTIYF	TGCGCCAGCAGCCTGCTGGGGGGGACTACTGGAAACACCATATATTTT
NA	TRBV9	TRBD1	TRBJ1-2	CASSLGTGVISDGYTF	TGTGCCAGCAGCTTAGGGACAGGCGTGATTTCTGATGGCTACACCTTC
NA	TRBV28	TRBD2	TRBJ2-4	CASSSQREMGNIQYF	TGTGCCAGCAGTTCGCAGCGGGAGATGGGAAACATTCAGTACTTC
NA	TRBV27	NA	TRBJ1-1	CASSPGGRYTEAFF	TGTGCCAGCAGTCCGGGGGGACGGTATACTGAAGCTTTCTTT
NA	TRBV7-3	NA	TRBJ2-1	CASSQGTGRNEQFF	TGTGCCAGCAGTCAGGGTACGGGACGCAATGAGCAGTTCTTC
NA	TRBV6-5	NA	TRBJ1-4	CASSRTAGEKLFF	TGTGCCAGCAGTAGGACCGCTGGGGAAAAACTGTTTTTT
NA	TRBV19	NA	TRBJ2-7	CASSIAVGAVYEQYF	TGTGCCAGTAGTATAGCGGTTGGAGCGGTCTACGAGCAGTACTTC
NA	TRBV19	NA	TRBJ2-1	CASSISLINEQFF	TGTGCCAGTAGTATTTCACTAATCAATGAGCAGTTCTTC
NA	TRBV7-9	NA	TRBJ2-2	CASGKGLLFF	TGTGCCAGCGGGAAGGGTCTCCTGTTTTTT
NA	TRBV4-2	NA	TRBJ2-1	CASSQDPGSYNEQFF	TGTGCCAGCAGCCAAGATCCCGGATCCTACAATGAGCAGTTCTTC